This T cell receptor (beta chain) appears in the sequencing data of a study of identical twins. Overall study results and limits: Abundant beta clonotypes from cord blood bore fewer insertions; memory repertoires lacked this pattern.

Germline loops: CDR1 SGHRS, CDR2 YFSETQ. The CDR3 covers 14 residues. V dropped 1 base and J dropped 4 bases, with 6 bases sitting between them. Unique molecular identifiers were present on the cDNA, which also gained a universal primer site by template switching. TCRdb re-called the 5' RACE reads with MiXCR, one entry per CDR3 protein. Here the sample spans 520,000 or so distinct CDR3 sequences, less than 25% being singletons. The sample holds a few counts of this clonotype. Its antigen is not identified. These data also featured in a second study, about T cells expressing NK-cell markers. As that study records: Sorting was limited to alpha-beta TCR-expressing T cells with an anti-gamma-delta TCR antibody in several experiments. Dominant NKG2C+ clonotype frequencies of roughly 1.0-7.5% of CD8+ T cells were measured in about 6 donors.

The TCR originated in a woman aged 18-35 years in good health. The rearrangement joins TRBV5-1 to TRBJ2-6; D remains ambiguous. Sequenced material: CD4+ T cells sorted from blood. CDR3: CASSLFGGANVLTF. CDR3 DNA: TGCGCCAGCAGCTTGTTTGGAGGGGCCAACGTCCTGACTTTC.